These T cell receptor beta chains were read from a single sample in a study of T cells in Graves' hyperthyroidism and ophthalmopathy. TCRdb processed the multiplex PCR reads anew with MiXCR; each CDR3 protein has one entry. The table includes fewer than 750,000 distinct CDR3 sequences, about 15% detected once. The sample taken for sequencing was blood. The source of these receptors is a woman aged 45-65 years with Graves' ophthalmopathy. Each CDR3 is given with its conserved first and last residue. D genes are given only for firm matches. The listing skips clone size in some rows; elsewhere it reads once, few, many or a size class.

d_call,j_call,clone_size,v_call,cdr3_nt,cdr3_aa
TRBD2,TRBJ2-2,many,TRBV4-1,TGCGCCAGCAGCCAAAAACTAGCGGGTCCCTTTGGCACCGGGGAGCTGTTTTTT,CASSQKLAGPFGTGELFF
TRBD1,TRBJ2-5,many,TRBV5-1,TGCGCCAGCAGCCAAGCGACAGGGGTAGAGACCCAGTACTTC,CASSQATGVETQYF
TRBD1,TRBJ1-5,NA,TRBV28,TGTGCCAGCAGTGAACAGGGGGCTTCACGCAATCAGCCCCAGCATTTT,CASSEQGASRNQPQHF
NA,TRBJ2-3,NA,TRBV3-1,TGTGCCAGCAGCTGGGGGAGCTGGGGCACAGATACGCAGTATTTT,CASSWGSWGTDTQYF
NA,TRBJ1-1,many,TRBV18,TGTGCCAGCACGGCAGTGAACACTGAAGCTTTCTTT,CASTAVNTEAFF
TRBD2,TRBJ2-7,few,TRBV6-2/TRBV6-3,TGTGCCAGCAGTTACGGCGGGAGCCTCCCTGCTCAGTACTTC,CASSYGGSLPAQYF
NA,TRBJ2-7,many,TRBV12-3/TRBV12-4,TGTGCCAGCAGTCCCAACGACGTTGAGCAGTACTTC,CASSPNDVEQYF
NA,TRBJ1-5,many,TRBV18,TGTGCCAGCTCACCCCCAGGGTGGGATCAGCCCCAGCATTTT,CASSPPGWDQPQHF
TRBD1,TRBJ1-6,few,TRBV13,TGTGCCAGCAGCACCGGGACAGGGGGCGGTCGGTCACCCCTCCACTTT,CASSTGTGGGRSPLHF
NA,TRBJ1-2,NA,TRBV27,TGTGCCAGCAGTTTCGGGGGGCGAAACTATGGCTACACCTTC,CASSFGGRNYGYTF
NA,TRBJ2-7,few,TRBV29-1,TGCAGCGTTAGGACAGTTAATTCCTACGAGCAGTACTTC,CSVRTVNSYEQYF
NA,TRBJ2-3,NA,TRBV11-2,TGTGCCAGCAGCTTAGATTACGAGGGAGATACGCAGTATTTT,CASSLDYEGDTQYF
TRBD2,TRBJ2-5,many,TRBV25-1,TGTGCCAGCAGTGAAGGGTTACTAGCGGGTTCCCAGGAGACCCAGTACTTC,CASSEGLLAGSQETQYF
NA,TRBJ2-3,many,TRBV11-3,TGTGCCAGCAGCTTGGTGCCAGTCGGGACAGATACGCAGTATTTT,CASSLVPVGTDTQYF
TRBD1,TRBJ1-5,many,TRBV20-1,TGCAGTGCTAGAGACCCCTCGGGCTTGACAGGGAATCAGCCCCAGCATTTT,CSARDPSGLTGNQPQHF
NA,TRBJ1-1,few,TRBV6-1,TGTGCCAGCAATAGGGGTGCCACTGAAGCTTTCTTT,CASNRGATEAFF
NA,TRBJ2-2,many,TRBV7-3,TGTGCCAGCAGCCCGACTTACCAGCACGGGGAGCTGTTTTTT,CASSPTYQHGELFF
NA,TRBJ2-3,many,TRBV20-1,TGCAGTGCTATATACCGGGCCCTGGGGTTCACGCAGTATTTT,CSAIYRALGFTQYF
NA,TRBJ1-2,NA,TRBV9,TGTGCCAGCAGCCCCCTCTCAGCCGGCTACACCTTC,CASSPLSAGYTF
NA,TRBJ2-7,few,TRBV14,TGTGCCAGCAGCCAAGAGTTGCTAAGCGAGGGCAGCTCCTACGAGCAGTACTTC,CASSQELLSEGSSYEQYF
NA,TRBJ1-4,many,TRBV11-3,TGTGCCAGCAGCTTCCGGCAGGGGTTAAATGAAAAACTGTTTTTT,CASSFRQGLNEKLFF
NA,TRBJ1-2,many,TRBV29-1,TGCAGCGTTGAGTTAAATGGCAAAGAAGGCTACACCTTC,CSVELNGKEGYTF
TRBD2,TRBJ2-5,NA,TRBV7-2,TGTGCCAGCAGCTTTGGGACTAGCGGGTTACAAGAGACCCAGTACTTC,CASSFGTSGLQETQYF
NA,TRBJ2-1,many,TRBV29-1,TGCAGCGCCCGGCCGCCGGGGAATGAGCAGTTCTTC,CSARPPGNEQFF
TRBD1,TRBJ2-6,few,TRBV2,TGTGCCAGCAGTGACTTGGGACAGGGGAGGTCTGGGGCCAACGTCCTGACTTTC,CASSDLGQGRSGANVLTF
TRBD1,TRBJ2-2,few,TRBV6-1,TGTGCCAGCAGTTACGGCAGGGGGAGATACACCGGGGAGCTGTTTTTT,CASSYGRGRYTGELFF
NA,TRBJ1-2,few,TRBV30,TGTGCCTGGAGTGTAGGTACAGGGCGGACCTTC,CAWSVGTGRTF
TRBD1,TRBJ2-2,NA,TRBV15,TGTGCCACCACCGCGGACAGGGGCACCGGGGAGCTGTTTTTT,CATTADRGTGELFF
TRBD2,TRBJ2-1,NA,TRBV24-1,TGTGCCACCAGTGATGTAGCGTCGGGACTAGCGGGAGTAAATGAGCAGTTCTTC,CATSDVASGLAGVNEQFF
TRBD1,TRBJ1-3,NA,TRBV7-2,TGTGCCAGCAGCTTAGAGGGGGCTAATGGAAACACCATATATTTT,CASSLEGANGNTIYF
NA,TRBJ1-6,NA,TRBV6-1,TGTGCCACCCGGGACAAATATAATTCACCCCTCCACTTT,CATRDKYNSPLHF
TRBD2,TRBJ2-2,many,TRBV7-9,TGTGCCAGCAGCTTAGAAGCGGGAGGGCCGATTTACACCGGGGAGCTGTTTTTT,CASSLEAGGPIYTGELFF
NA,TRBJ1-2,once,TRBV6-2/TRBV6-3,TGTGCCAGCAAACCTAGTCTACGTGGCTACACCTTC,CASKPSLRGYTF
NA,TRBJ1-2,few,TRBV5-4,TGTGCCACCACCCAAGGGATTGGGAACTATGGCTACACCTTC,CATTQGIGNYGYTF
NA,TRBJ1-2,NA,TRBV25-1,TGTGCCAGCTCCCGGGGTAGTGGTGGCTACACCTTC,CASSRGSGGYTF
TRBD2,TRBJ2-1,NA,TRBV18,TGTGCCAGCTCACCAGATCGGCTAGCGGGAGGGCCGACCTACAATGAGCAGTTCTTC,CASSPDRLAGGPTYNEQFF
NA,TRBJ2-1,few,TRBV4-2,TGTGCCAGCAGCCAAGGAGAAGGCGGCAATGAGCAGTTCTTC,CASSQGEGGNEQFF
NA,TRBJ1-2,many,TRBV3-1,TGTGCCAGCAGCCACACTAACTATGGCTACACCTTC,CASSHTNYGYTF
TRBD2,TRBJ2-2,few,TRBV16,TGTGCCAGCAGCCAATCTCTAGCGGGAGGGCCGGACACCGGGGAGCTGTTTTTT,CASSQSLAGGPDTGELFF
NA,TRBJ2-7,NA,TRBV29-1,TGCAGCGCCTGGTTCGGCTACGAGCAGTACTTC,CSAWFGYEQYF
TRBD2,TRBJ2-5,few,TRBV5-1,TGCGCCAGCAGCTTGGTAGCGGGAGCAGAGACCCAGTACTTC,CASSLVAGAETQYF
NA,TRBJ2-7,many,TRBV28,TGTGCCAGCAGTTTACTACCATCGGGAATACGATCCTACGAGCAGTACTTC,CASSLLPSGIRSYEQYF
TRBD1,TRBJ2-3,many,TRBV7-3,TGTGCCAGCGCCGGGACAGCCACAGATACGCAGTATTTT,CASAGTATDTQYF
NA,TRBJ1-2,many,TRBV19,TGTGCCAGTAGTATAACTGGGCGAAGTTATGGCTACACCTTC,CASSITGRSYGYTF
NA,TRBJ1-5,many,TRBV6-1,TGTGCCAGCAGCCAGGACGGGCAAACCAATCAGCCCCAGCATTTT,CASSQDGQTNQPQHF
NA,TRBJ2-3,many,TRBV28,TGTGCCAGCAGTTCCCCCACGCTTAGCGTGGGCACAGATACGCAGTATTTT,CASSSPTLSVGTDTQYF
TRBD2,TRBJ2-1,many,TRBV29-1,TGCAGCGTTGAGGGCGGGAGCCTTTTCTCCTACAATGAGCAGTTCTTC,CSVEGGSLFSYNEQFF